This TCR beta chain was captured by sequencing in a study of tumor-infiltrating lymphocytes in localized non-small cell lung cancer. This table comes from immunoSEQ multiplex PCR, and its TCRdb copy is limited to in-frame clones, with some not included. The data contain approximately 9,700 clones, about 75% of them singletons. The sequencing input was uninvolved lung tissue not adjacent to the tumor. The sequence was collected from a human donor with non-small cell lung cancer.

DNA of the CDR3: TGTGCCAGCAGTGAAGCGCGGACAGGGCTTTTCTTT. Protein sequence: CASSEARTGLFF. V is TRBV6-1 and J is TRBJ1-1; 8 bases match TRBD1. CDR1 and CDR2 (germline): MNHNS, SASEGT. Trimming took 0 bases from V and 13 from J; bases not matched to a gene: 4. CDR3 length equals 12 residues.